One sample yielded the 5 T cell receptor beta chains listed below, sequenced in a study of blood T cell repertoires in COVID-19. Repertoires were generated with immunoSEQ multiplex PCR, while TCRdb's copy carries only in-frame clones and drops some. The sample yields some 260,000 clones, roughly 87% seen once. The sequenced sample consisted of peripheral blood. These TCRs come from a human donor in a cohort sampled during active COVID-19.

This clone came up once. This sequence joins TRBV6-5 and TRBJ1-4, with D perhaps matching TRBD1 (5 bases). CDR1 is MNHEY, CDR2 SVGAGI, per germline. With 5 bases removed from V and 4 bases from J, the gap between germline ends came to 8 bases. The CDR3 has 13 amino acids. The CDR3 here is CASSKGFNEKLFF. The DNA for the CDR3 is TGTGCCAGCAGTAAGGGGTTTAATGAAAAACTGTTTTTT.

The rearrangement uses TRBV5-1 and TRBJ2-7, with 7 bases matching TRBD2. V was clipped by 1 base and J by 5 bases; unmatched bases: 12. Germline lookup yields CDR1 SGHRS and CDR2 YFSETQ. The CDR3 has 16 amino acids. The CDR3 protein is CASSLIMGGIPHEQYF. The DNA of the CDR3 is TGCGCCAGCAGCTTGATCATGGGGGGGATCCCTCACGAGCAGTACTTC.

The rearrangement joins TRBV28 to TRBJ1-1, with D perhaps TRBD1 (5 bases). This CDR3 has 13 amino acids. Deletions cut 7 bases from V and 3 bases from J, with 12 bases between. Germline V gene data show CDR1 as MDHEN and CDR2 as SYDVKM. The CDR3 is CASTPGLDTEAFF. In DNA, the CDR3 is TGTGCCAGCACCCCAGGGTTGGACACTGAAGCTTTCTTT.

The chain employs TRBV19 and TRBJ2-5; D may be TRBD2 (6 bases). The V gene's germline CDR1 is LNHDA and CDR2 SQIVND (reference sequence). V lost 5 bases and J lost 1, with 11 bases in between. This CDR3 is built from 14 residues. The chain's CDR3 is CASSGVGGQETQYF. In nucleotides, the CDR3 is TGTGCCAGTAGTGGCGTCGGGGGCCAAGAGACCCAGTACTTC.

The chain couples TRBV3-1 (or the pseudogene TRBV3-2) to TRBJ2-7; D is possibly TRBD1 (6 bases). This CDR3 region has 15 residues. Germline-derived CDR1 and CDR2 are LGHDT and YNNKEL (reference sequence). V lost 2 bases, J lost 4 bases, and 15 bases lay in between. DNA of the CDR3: TGTGCCAGCAGCCAATCAGGGGCGACGAGGTACGAGCAGTACTTC. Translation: CASSQSGATRYEQYF.